The clone carrying this T cell receptor beta chain showed up just once. As yet, its antigen is unknown. Measured with immunoSEQ multiplex PCR; TCRdb has only the in-frame clones, and not every one. The sample consists of tens of thousands of clones, roughly nine tenths of them appearing once. The data derive from a study of OX40 agonist ivuxolimab in advanced cancers. Turning to the study itself: Patients were dosed intravenously with ivuxolimab at 0.01 to 10 mg/kg every 2 weeks.

Study-level points and caveats: On average, a greater number of expanded clones characterised CD8+ T cells relative to CD4+.

Trimming removed 1 base from V and 4 bases from J; junction bases left unmatched: 4. The CDR3 has 16 amino acids. Per germline, CDR1 MNHNS and CDR2 SASEGT. The chain has TRBV6-1 and TRBJ2-5; 12 positions match TRBD2. The sample consisted of CD4+ or CD8+ T cells sorted from blood, taken in a trial of the OX40 agonist ivuxolimab. The clonotype originates from an adult with an advanced solid tumor such as melanoma, head and neck, liver or kidney cancer. This chain's CDR3 is CASSEDRLAGVETQYF. In DNA form, the CDR3 reads TGTGCCAGCAGTGAAGACCGACTAGCGGGAGTAGAGACCCAGTACTTC.